The TCR beta chain under discussion was sequenced for a study of shared clonotypes between healthy human individuals. Overall study results and limits: As a rule, naive subsets had a larger estimated richness than memory subsets.

As for this clone: Its antigen is currently unknown.

TCRdb's table, derived via immunoSEQ multiplex PCR, lists solely in-frame clones and lacks some. The table has roughly 700,000 clones, roughly 70% seen once. Trimming at V came to 5 bases and at J to 2 bases, leaving 12 bases not matched to a gene. From germline, CDR1 is SGHTA and CDR2 FQGNSA. This CDR3 is 17 amino acids long. The clonotype was recovered from a woman in her thirties in good health. This chain joins TRBV7-2 and TRBJ2-1; 7 bases agree with TRBD2. The sample comprised memory CD4+ T cells sorted from blood. The subset denotes: CD45RA-negative fraction. CDR3 DNA: TGTGCCAGCAGCCCTGGGATTCTAGGACTAGCCTACAATGAGCAGTTCTTC. The encoded protein is CASSPGILGLAYNEQFF. The full variable domain, completed using reference TRBV7-2 and TRBJ2-1, is GAGVSQSPSNKVTEKGKDVELRCDPISGHTALYWYRQSLGQGLEFLIYFQGNSAPDKSGLPSDRFSAERTGGSVSTLTIQRTQQEDSAVYLCASSPGILGLAYNEQFFGPGTRLTVL.